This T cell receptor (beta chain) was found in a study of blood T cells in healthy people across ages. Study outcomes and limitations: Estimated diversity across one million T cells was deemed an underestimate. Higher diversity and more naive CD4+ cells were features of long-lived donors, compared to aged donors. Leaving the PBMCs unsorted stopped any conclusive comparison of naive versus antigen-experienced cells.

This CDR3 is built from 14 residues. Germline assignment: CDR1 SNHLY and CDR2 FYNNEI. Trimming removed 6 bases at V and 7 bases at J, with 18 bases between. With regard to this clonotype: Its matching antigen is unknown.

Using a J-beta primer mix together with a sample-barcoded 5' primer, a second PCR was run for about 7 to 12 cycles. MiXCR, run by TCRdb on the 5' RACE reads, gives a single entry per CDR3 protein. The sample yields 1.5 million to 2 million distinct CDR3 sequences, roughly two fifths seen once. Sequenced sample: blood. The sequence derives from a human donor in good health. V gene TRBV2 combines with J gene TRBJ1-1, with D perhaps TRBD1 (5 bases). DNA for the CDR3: TGTGCCAGCAGGGAGGTAGCGGGGAGGGGTGAAGCTTTCTTT. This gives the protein CASREVAGRGEAFF.